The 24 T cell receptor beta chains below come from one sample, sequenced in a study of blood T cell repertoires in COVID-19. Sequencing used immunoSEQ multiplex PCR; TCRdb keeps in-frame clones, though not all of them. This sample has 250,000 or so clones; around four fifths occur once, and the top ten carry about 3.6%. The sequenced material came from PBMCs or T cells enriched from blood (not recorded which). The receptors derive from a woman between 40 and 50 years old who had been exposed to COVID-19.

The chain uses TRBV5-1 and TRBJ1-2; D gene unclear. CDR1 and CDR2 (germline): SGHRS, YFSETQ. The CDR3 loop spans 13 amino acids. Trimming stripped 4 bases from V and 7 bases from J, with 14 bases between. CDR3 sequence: CASSPGGVGGYTF. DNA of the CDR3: TGCGCCAGCAGCCCTGGTGGAGTCGGTGGCTACACCTTC.

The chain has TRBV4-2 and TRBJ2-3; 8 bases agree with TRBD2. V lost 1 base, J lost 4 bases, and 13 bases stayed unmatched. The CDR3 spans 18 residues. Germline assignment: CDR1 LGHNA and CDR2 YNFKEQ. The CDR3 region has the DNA TGTGCCAGCAGCCAAGCCCTGACGGGGGGGGCTCCGGCAGATACGCAGTATTTT. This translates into CASSQALTGGAPADTQYF.

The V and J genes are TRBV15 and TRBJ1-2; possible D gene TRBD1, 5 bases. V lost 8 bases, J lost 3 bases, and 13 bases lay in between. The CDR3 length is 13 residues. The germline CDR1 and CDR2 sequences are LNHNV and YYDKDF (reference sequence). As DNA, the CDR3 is TGTGCCACCTCACCCAGGGAATACTATGGCTACACCTTC. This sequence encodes CATSPREYYGYTF. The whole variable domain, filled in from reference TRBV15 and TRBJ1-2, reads DAMVIQNPRYQVTQFGKPVTLSCSQTLNHNVMYWYQQKSSQAPKLLFHYYDKDFNNEADTPDNFQSRRPNTSFCFLDIRSPGLGDTAMYLCATSPREYYGYTFGSGTRLTVV.

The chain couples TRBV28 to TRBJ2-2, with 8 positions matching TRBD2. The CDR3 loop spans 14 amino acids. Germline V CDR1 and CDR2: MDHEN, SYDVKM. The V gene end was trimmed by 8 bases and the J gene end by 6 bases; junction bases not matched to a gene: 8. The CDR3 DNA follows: TGTGCCAGCTCGCCCGGGGGGGTTGCCGGGGAGCTGTTTTTT. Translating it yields CASSPGGVAGELFF.

The DNA of the CDR3 is TGTGCCAGCTGGAGAGTGGGGACAGGGGGCAATGAGCAGTTCTTC. It translates to CASWRVGTGGNEQFF. This chain connects TRBV2 to TRBJ2-1, with 11 positions matching TRBD1. Germline V gene lookup returns CDR1 SNHLY and CDR2 FYNNEI. The V segment lost 8 bases and the J segment 6 bases; nucleotides outside the gene matches: 9. The CDR3 totals 15 residues.

The CDR3 sequence is CASMMASGYTGELFF. The CDR3 nucleotides read TGTGCCAGTATGATGGCTAGCGGGTACACCGGGGAGCTGTTTTTT. The V call is TRBV19, the J call TRBJ2-2; 8 bases match TRBD2. With 7 bases clipped from V and 3 bases from J, the junction kept 7 bases outside the gene matches. In germline, CDR1 is LNHDA, CDR2 SQIVND (reference sequence). The CDR3 runs 15 residues.

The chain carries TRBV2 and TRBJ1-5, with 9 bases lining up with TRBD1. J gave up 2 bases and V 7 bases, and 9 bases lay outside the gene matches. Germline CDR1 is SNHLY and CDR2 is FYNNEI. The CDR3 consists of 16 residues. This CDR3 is CASTRDRAQGNQPQHF. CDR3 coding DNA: TGTGCCAGCACTCGGGACAGGGCTCAGGGCAATCAGCCCCAGCATTTT. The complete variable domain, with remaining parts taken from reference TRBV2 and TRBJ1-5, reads EPEVTQTPSHQVTQMGQEVILRCVPISNHLYFYWYRQILGQKVEFLVSFYNNEISEKSEIFDDQFSVERPDGSNFTLKIRSTKLEDSAMYFCASTRDRAQGNQPQHFGDGTRLSIL.

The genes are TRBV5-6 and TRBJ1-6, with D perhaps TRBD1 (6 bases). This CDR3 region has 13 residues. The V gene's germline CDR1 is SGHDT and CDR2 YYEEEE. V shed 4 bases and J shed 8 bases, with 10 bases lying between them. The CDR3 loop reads CASSSRQDSPLHF. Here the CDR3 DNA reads TGTGCCAGCAGCAGTCGACAGGATTCACCCCTCCACTTT.

DNA for the CDR3: TGTGCCAGCAGCGCGGGGGTACGGGAGCAGTTCTTC. It yields the protein CASSAGVREQFF. The V and J genes are TRBV7-9 and TRBJ2-1, with 7 positions matching TRBD2. Trimming removed 5 bases from V and 10 bases from J; junction bases left unmatched: 5. Germline CDR1 reads SEHNR; CDR2 reads FQNEAQ (reference sequence). The CDR3 extends over 12 amino acids.

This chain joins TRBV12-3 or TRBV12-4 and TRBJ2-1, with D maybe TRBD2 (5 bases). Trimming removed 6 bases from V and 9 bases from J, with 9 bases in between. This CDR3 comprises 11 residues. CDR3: CASRTSVEQFF. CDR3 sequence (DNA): TGTGCCAGCAGAACTAGTGTTGAGCAGTTCTTC.

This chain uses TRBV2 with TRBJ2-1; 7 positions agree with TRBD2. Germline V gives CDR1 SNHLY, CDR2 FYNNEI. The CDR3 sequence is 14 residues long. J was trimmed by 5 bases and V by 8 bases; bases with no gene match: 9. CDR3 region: CASLLGGTHNEQFF. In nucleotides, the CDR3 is TGTGCCAGCCTCCTGGGGGGGACCCACAATGAGCAGTTCTTC. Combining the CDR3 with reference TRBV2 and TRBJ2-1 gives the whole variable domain EPEVTQTPSHQVTQMGQEVILRCVPISNHLYFYWYRQILGQKVEFLVSFYNNEISEKSEIFDDQFSVERPDGSNFTLKIRSTKLEDSAMYFCASLLGGTHNEQFFGPGTRLTVL.

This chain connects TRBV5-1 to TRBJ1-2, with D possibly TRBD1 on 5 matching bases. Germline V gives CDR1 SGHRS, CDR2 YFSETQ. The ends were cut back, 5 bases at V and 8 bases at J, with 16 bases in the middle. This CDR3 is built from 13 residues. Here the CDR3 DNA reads TGCGCCAGCAGTCCCGATGGGCAGGGCGGCTACACCTTC. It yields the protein CASSPDGQGGYTF.

The CDR3 DNA reads as TGTGCCAGCAGTCAAACCTACGAGCAGTACTTC. Its protein product is CASSQTYEQYF. The chain links TRBV28 to TRBJ2-7, with D unclear. Per germline, CDR1 MDHEN and CDR2 SYDVKM. V was cut by 5 bases and J by 2 bases, with 4 bases left in between. This CDR3 has 11 amino acids. Full variable domain (remainder filled in from reference TRBV28 and TRBJ2-7): DVKVTQSSRYLVKRTGEKVFLECVQDMDHENMFWYRQDPGLGLRLIYFSYDVKMKEKGDIPEGYSVSREKKERFSLILESASTNQTSMYLCASSQTYEQYFGPGTRLTVT.

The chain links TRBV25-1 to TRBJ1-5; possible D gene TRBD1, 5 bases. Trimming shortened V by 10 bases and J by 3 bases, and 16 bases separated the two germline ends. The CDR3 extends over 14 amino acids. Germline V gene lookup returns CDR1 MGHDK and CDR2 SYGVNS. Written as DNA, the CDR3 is TGTGCCACCTCTCGGGGGGGGGTCAATCAGCCCCAGCATTTT. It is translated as CATSRGGVNQPQHF.

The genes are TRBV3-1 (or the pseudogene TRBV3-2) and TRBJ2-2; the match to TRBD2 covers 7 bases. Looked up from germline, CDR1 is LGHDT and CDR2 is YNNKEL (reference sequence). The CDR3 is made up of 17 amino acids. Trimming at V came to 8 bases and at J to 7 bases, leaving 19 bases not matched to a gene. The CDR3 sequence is CASGTLGVTSVGGELFF. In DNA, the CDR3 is TGTGCCAGCGGAACCCTGGGTGTTACTAGCGTGGGCGGGGAGCTGTTTTTT.

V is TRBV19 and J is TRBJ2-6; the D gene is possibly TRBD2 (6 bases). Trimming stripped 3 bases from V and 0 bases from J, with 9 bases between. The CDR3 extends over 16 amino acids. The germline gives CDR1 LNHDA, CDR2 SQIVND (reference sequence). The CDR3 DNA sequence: TGTGCCAGTAGTATTCGGGGGACCTCTGGGGCCAACGTCCTGACTTTC. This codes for CASSIRGTSGANVLTF.

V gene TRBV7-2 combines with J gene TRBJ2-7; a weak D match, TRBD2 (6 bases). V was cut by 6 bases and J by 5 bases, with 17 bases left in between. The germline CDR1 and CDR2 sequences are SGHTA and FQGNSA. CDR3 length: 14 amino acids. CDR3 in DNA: TGTGCCAGCAGGAATGTTGCGGGGTTCGACGAGCAGTACTTC. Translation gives CASRNVAGFDEQYF.

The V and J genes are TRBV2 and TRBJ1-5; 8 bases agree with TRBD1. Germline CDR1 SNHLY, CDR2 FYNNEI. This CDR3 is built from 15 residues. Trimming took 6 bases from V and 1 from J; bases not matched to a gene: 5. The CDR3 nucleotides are TGTGCCAGCAGCGAAACAGGGGGAAGCAATCAGCCCCAGCATTTT. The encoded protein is CASSETGGSNQPQHF.

The CDR3 loop reads CASSPIDTYGYTF. The CDR3 DNA follows: TGTGCCAGCAGTCCGATCGACACCTATGGCTACACCTTC. This rearrangement joins TRBV27 to TRBJ1-2; D is undetermined. V was clipped by 5 bases and J by 4 bases, with 11 bases between them. Germline-derived CDR1 and CDR2 are MNHEY and SMNVEV (reference sequence). The CDR3 covers 13 residues.

CDR3 in amino acids: CASSPPGLLSTEAFF. The CDR3 DNA is TGTGCCAGCAGCCCCCCAGGGCTTTTGAGCACTGAAGCTTTCTTT. The chain couples TRBV9 to TRBJ1-1, with D maybe TRBD1 (5 bases). Germline values: CDR1 SGDLS, CDR2 YYNGEE. Trimming removed 4 bases at V and 4 bases at J, with 17 bases between. This CDR3 is 15 amino acids long.

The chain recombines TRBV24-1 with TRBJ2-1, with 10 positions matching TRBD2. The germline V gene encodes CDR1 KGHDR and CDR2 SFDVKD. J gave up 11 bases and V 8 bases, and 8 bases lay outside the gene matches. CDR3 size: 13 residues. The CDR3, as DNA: TGTGCCACCATGAATAGCGGGGGGTATCAGCAGTTCTTC. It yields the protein CATMNSGGYQQFF.

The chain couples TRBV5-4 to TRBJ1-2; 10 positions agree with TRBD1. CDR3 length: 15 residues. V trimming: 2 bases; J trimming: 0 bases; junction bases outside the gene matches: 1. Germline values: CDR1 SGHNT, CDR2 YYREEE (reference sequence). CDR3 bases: TGTGCCAGCAGCTTAGACAGGGGGCCTAACTATGGCTACACCTTC. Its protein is CASSLDRGPNYGYTF.

The CDR3 is CASSRGQSTNEKLFF. CDR3 bases: TGTGCCAGCAGCCGCGGACAATCAACTAATGAAAAACTGTTTTTT. The V and J genes are TRBV5-8 and TRBJ1-4, with D possibly being TRBD1 (5 bases). Germline V gives CDR1 SGHTS, CDR2 YDEGEE. Trimming cost V 4 bases and J 0 bases, with 10 bases left between them. The CDR3 extends over 15 amino acids.

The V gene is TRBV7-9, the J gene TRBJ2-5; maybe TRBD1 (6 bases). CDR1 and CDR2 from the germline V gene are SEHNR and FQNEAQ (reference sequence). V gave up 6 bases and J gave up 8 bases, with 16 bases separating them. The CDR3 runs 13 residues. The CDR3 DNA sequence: TGTGCCAGCAGGACAGGACTGGAAGGCACCCAGTACTTC. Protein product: CASRTGLEGTQYF.